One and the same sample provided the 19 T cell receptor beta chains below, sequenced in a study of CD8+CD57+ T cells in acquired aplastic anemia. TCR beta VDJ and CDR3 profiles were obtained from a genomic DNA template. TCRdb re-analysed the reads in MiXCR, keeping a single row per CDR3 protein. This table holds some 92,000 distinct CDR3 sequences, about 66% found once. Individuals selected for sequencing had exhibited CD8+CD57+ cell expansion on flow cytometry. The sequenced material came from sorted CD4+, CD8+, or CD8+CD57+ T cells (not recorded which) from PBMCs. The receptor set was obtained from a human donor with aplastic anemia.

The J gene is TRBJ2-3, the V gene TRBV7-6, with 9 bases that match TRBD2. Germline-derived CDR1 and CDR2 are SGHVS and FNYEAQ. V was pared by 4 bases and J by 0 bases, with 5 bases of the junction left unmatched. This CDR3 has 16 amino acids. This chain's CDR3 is CASSSIAGVSTDTQYF. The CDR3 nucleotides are TGTGCCAGCAGCTCCATAGCGGGGGTGAGCACAGATACGCAGTATTTT.

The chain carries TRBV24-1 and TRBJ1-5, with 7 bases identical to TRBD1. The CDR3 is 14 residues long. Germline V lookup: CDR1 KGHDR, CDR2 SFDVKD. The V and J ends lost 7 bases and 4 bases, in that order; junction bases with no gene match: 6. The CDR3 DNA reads TGTGCCACCAGGGGCAGGGGGGATAATCAGCCCCAGCATTTT. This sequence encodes CATRGRGDNQPQHF.

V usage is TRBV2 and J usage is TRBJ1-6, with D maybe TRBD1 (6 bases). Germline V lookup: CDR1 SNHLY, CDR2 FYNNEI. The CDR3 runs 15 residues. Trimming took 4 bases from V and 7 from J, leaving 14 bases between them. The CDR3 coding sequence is TGTGCCAGCAGTGCCGGGGGGGCAGAAAATTCACCCCTCCACTTT. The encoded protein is CASSAGGAENSPLHF.

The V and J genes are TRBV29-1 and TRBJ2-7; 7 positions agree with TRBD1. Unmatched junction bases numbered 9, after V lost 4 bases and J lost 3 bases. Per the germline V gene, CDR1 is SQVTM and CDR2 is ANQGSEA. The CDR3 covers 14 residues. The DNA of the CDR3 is TGCAGCGTTGGGACCGGGACAGCTTACTACGAGCAGTACTTC. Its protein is CSVGTGTAYYEQYF.

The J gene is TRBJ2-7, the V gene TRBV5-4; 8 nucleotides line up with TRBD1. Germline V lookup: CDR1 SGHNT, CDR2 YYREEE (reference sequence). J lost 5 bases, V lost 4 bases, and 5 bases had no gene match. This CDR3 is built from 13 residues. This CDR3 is CASSPQGGHEQYF. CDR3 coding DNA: TGTGCCAGCAGCCCACAGGGGGGCCACGAGCAGTACTTC. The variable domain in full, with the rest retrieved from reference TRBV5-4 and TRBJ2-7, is ETGVTQSPTHLIKTRGQQVTLRCSSQSGHNTVSWYQQALGQGPQFIFQYYREEENGRGNFPPRFSGLQFPNYSSELNVNALELDDSALYLCASSPQGGHEQYFGPGTRLTVT.

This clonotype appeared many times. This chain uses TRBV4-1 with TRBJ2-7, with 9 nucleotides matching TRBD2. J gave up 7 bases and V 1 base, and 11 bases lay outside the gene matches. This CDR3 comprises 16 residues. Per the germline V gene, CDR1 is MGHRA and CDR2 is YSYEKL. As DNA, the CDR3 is TGCGCCAGCAGCCAAGTTGCCGCTAGCGGGGTAATAGAGCAGTACTTC. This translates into CASSQVAASGVIEQYF.

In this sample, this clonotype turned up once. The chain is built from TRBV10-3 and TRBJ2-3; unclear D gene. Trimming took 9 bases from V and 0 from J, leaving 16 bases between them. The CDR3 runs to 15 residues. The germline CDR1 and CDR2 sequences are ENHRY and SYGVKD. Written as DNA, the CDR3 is TGTGCCATAGCTGATAGGACCCCGAGCACAGATACGCAGTATTTT. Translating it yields CAIADRTPSTDTQYF.

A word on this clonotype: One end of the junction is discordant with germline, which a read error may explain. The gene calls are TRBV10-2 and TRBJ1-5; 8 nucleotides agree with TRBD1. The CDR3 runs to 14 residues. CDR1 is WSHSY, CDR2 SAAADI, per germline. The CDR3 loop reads CAGSGQGHNQPQHF. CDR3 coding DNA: TGCGCCGGCAGTGGACAGGGTCATAATCAGCCCCAGCATTTT.

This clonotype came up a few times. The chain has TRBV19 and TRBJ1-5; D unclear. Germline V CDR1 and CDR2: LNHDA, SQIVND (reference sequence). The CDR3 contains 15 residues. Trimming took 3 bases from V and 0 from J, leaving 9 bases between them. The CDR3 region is CASSILAYSNQPQHF. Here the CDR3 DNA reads TGTGCCAGTAGTATCCTAGCTTATAGCAATCAGCCCCAGCATTTT.

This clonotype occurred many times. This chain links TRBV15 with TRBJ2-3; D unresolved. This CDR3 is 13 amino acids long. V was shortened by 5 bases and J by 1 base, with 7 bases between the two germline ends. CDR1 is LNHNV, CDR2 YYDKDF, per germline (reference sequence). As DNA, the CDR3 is TGTGCCACCAGCGTTGGGGGCACAGATACGCAGTATTTT. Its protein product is CATSVGGTDTQYF.

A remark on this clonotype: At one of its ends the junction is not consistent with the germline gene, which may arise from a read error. The CDR3 DNA sequence: TGTGCCAGGAGCTTATGGGGACGGGGGGGCGAGCAGTACTTC. Translated: CARSLWGRGGEQYF. The chain has TRBV7-2 and TRBJ2-7; TRBD2 aligns across 8 bases. This CDR3 spans 14 amino acids. Germline CDR1 SGHTA, CDR2 FQGNSA.

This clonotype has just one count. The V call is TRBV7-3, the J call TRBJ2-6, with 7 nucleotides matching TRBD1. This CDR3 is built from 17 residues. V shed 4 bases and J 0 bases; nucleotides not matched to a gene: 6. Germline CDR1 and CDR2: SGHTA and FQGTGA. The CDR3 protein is CASSSDRDLSGANVLTF. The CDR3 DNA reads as TGTGCCAGCAGCTCTGACAGGGACCTCTCTGGGGCCAACGTCCTGACTTTC.

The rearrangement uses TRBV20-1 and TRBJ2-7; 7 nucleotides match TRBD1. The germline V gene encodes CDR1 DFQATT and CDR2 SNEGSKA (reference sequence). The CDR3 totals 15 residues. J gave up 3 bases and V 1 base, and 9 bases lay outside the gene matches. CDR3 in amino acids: CSARADRADFYEQYF. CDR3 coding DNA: TGCAGTGCTAGAGCTGACAGGGCGGACTTCTACGAGCAGTACTTC.

This chain's CDR3 is CAWSHRLAGLNEQFF. The CDR3 region has the DNA TGTGCCTGGAGTCACCGACTAGCGGGCCTCAATGAGCAGTTCTTC. The chain carries TRBV30 and TRBJ2-1; 10 nucleotides match TRBD2. V trimming: 2 bases; J trimming: 6 bases; junction bases outside the gene matches: 7. This CDR3 contains 15 residues. CDR1 is GTSNPN, CDR2 SVGIG, per germline (reference sequence).

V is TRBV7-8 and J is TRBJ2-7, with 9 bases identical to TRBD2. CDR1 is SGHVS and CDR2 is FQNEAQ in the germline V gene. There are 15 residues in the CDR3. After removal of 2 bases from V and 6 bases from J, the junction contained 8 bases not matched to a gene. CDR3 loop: CASSLLAGGIGEQYF. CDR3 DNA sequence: TGTGCCAGCAGCTTACTCGCGGGAGGGATCGGCGAGCAGTACTTC.

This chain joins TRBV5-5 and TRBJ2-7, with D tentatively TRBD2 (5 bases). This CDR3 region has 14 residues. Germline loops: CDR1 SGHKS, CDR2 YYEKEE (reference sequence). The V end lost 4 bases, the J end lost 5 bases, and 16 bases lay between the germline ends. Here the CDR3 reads CASSRGSSVHEQYF. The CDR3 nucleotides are TGTGCCAGCAGCCGCGGGTCCTCCGTACACGAGCAGTACTTC.

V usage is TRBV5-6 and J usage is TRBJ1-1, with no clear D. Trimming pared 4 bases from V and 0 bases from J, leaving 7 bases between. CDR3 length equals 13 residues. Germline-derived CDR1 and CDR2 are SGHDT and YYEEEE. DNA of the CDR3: TGTGCCAGCAGCACCCGATTGAACACTGAAGCTTTCTTT. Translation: CASSTRLNTEAFF.

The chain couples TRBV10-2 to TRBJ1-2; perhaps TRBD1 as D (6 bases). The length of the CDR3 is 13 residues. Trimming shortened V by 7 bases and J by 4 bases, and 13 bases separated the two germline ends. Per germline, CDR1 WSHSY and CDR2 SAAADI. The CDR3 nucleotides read TGCGCCAGCACCAACAGGGACGGCTATGGCTACACCTTC. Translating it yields CASTNRDGYGYTF.

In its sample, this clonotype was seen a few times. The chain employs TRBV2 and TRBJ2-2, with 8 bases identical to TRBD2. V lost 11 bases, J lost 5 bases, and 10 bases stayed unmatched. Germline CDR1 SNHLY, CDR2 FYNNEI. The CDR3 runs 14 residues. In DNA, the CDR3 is TGTGCCGGTAGACTAGCGATCGAAACCGGGGAGCTGTTTTTT. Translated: CAGRLAIETGELFF. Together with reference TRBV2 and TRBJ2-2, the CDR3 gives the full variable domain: EPEVTQTPSHQVTQMGQEVILRCVPISNHLYFYWYRQILGQKVEFLVSFYNNEISEKSEIFDDQFSVERPDGSNFTLKIRSTKLEDSAMYFCAGRLAIETGELFFGEGSRLTVL.